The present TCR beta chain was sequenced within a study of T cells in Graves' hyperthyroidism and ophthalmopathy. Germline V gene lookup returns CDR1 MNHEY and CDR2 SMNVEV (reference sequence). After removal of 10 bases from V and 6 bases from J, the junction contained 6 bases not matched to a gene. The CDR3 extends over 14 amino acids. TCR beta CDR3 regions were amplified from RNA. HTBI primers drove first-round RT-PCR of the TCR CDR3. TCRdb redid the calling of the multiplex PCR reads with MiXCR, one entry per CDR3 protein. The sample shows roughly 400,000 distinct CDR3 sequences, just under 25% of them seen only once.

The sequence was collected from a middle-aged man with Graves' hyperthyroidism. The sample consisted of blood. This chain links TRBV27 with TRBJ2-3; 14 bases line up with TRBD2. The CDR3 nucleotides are TGTGCCACAAGACTAGCGGGAGGGTCGGATACGCAGTATTTT. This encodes CATRLAGGSDTQYF.